The text below deals with one TCR beta chain. Its antigen remains unidentified. Assay used: immunoSEQ multiplex PCR; TCRdb lists only in-frame clones, some missing. The sample shows about 600,000 clones, roughly 97% of them seen only once. These data are taken from a study of shared clonotypes between healthy human individuals. Germline trimming cut 5 bases from V and 4 bases from J; bases unmatched to any gene: 11. CDR3 length equals 15 residues. The germline CDR1 and CDR2 sequences are SGHTA and FQGNSA. The study, taken as a whole, reports: The expectation was that sequencing depth would affect clonotype sharing among donors. Unshared clonotypes carried lower generation probabilities than those common to all four donors.

Donors were healthy HIV-negative adults without recent acute infections or vaccinations. This chain uses TRBV7-2 with TRBJ2-7; the match to TRBD2 covers 7 bases. This receptor was identified in a woman in her twenties or thirties in good health. Sequenced material: naive CD4+ T cells sorted from blood. Subset given: CD45RA+ positively selected. In DNA, the CDR3 is TGTGCCAGCAGCCCGGAGGCGGGAGCGGGTTACGAGCAGTACTTC. Protein: CASSPEAGAGYEQYF.